This TCR beta chain was retrieved from a study of blood T cell repertoires in COVID-19. In the original workflow: Counts of nucleated cells, estimated from reference gene primer amplification, were obtained. The data were produced by immunoSEQ multiplex PCR, yet TCRdb's version contains in-frame clones alone and is incomplete. V and J calls and clone size are those listed in that table; D and trimming were worked out from the DNA. The sample holds 34,000 or so clones, about nine tenths seen once. This CDR3 contains 15 residues. Trimming took off 1 base at V and 1 base at J, with 10 bases between the two ends. Germline CDR1 reads MNHEY; CDR2 reads SMNVEV (reference sequence).

Sequenced: peripheral blood. The J gene is TRBJ2-5, the V gene TRBV27; possibly TRBD1 for D (6 bases). The clonotype comes from a man between 45 and 60 years old with active or convalescent COVID-19. The CDR3 here is CASSLWQGTQETQYF. The CDR3 coding sequence is TGTGCCAGCAGTTTATGGCAGGGGACCCAAGAGACCCAGTACTTC.